Below are 2 T cell receptor beta chains sequenced from a single sample in a study of memory CD4+ T cells and cytomegalovirus serostatus. Single viable CD3+CD4+CD8-CD45RO+ cells were sorted as the memory CD4+ T cells. Generated by immunoSEQ multiplex PCR, the TCRdb table keeps only in-frame clones and is missing some. The data hold about 82,000 clones, with around 80% observed a single time. Sequencing was carried out using memory CD4+ T cells from blood. These receptor sequences come from an adult in good health and CMV-seronegative.

This clone appeared a few times. This chain uses TRBV11-1 with TRBJ2-7, with D possibly being TRBD1 (6 bases). The germline V gene encodes CDR1 SGHAT and CDR2 FQDESV (reference sequence). CDR3 length: 15 amino acids. Trimming cost V 1 base and J 3 bases, with 13 bases left between them. CDR3: CASSLVDRPIYEQYF. DNA of the CDR3: TGTGCCAGCAGCTTAGTGGACAGACCTATCTACGAGCAGTACTTC.

The chain has TRBV6-1 and TRBJ1-2; D is unresolved. From germline, CDR1 is MNHNS and CDR2 SASEGT. The CDR3 length is 13 residues. V lost 5 bases to trimming and J lost 2 bases, with 9 bases between them. CDR3 in DNA: TGTGCCAGCAGTTGGGGAGAGAACTATGGCTACACCTTC. This encodes CASSWGENYGYTF.